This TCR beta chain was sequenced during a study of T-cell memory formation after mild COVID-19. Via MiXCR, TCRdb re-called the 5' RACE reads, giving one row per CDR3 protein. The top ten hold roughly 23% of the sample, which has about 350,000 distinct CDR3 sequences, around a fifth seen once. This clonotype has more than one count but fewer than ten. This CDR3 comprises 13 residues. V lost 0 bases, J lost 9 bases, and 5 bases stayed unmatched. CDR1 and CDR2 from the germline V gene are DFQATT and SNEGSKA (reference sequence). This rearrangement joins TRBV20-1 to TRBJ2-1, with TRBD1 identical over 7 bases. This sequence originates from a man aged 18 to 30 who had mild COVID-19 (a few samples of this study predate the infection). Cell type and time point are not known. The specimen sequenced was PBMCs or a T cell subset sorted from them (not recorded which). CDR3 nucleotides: TGCAGTGCTAGAGATGTTCGACAGGGTGAGCAGTTCTTC. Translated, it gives CSARDVRQGEQFF.